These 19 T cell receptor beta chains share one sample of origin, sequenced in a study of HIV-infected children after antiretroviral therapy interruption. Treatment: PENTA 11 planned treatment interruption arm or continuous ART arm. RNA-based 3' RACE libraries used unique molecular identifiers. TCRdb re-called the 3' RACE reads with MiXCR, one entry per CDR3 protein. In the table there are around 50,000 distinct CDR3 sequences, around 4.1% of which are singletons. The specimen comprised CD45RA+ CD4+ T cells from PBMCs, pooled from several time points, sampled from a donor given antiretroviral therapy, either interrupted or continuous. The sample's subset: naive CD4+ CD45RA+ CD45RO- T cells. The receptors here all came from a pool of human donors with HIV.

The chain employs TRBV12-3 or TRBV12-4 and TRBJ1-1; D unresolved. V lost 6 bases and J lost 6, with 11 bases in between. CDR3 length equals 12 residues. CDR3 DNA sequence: TGTGCCAGCAGCCCTCAAGGTGCTGAAGCTTTCTTT. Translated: CASSPQGAEAFF.

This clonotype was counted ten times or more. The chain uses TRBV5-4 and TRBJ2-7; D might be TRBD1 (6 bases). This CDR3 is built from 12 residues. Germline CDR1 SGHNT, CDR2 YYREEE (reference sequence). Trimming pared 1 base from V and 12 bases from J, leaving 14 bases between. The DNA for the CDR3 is TGTGCCAGCAGCTTGATTGGGGGCCGCGGGTACTTC. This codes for CASSLIGGRGYF.

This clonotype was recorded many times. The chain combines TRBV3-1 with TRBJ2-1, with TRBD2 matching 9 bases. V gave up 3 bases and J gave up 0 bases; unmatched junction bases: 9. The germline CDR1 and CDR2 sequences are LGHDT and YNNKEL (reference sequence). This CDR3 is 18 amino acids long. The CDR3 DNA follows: TGTGCCAGCAGCCACAGGCTAGCGGGGAAACTCTCCTACAATGAGCAGTTCTTC. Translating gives CASSHRLAGKLSYNEQFF.

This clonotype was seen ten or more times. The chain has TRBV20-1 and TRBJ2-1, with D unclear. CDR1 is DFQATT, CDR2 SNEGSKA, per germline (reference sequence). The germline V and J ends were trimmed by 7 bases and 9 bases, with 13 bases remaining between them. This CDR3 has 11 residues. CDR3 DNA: TGCAGTGGGACGTCCGTCGGTGAGCAGTTCTTC. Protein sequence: CSGTSVGEQFF.

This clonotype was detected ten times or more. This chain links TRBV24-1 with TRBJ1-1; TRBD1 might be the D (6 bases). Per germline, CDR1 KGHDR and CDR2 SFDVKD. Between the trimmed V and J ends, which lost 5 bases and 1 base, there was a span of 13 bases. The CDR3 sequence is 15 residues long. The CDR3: CATSAAGTQNTEAFF. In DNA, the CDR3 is TGTGCCACCAGTGCCGCGGGGACACAGAACACTGAAGCTTTCTTT.

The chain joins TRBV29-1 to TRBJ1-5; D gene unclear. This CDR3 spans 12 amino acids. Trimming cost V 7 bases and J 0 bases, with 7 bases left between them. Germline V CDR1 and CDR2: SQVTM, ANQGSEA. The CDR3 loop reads CSASDSNQPQHF. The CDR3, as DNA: TGCAGCGCCTCAGATAGCAATCAGCCCCAGCATTTT.

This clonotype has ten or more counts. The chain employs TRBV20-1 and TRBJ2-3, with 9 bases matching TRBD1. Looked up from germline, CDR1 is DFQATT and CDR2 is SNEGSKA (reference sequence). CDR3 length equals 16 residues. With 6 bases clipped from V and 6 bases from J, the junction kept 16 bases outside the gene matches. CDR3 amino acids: CSADGLQGASEDTQYF. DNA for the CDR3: TGCAGTGCCGACGGCCTACAGGGGGCAAGTGAGGATACGCAGTATTTT.

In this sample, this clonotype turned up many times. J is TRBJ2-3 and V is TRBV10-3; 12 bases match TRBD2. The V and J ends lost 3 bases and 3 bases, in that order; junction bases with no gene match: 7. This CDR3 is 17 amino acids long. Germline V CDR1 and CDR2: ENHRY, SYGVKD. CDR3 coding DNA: TGTGCCATCAGTGAACGCCCTAGCGGGGGGGCGACAGATACGCAGTATTTT. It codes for CAISERPSGGATDTQYF.

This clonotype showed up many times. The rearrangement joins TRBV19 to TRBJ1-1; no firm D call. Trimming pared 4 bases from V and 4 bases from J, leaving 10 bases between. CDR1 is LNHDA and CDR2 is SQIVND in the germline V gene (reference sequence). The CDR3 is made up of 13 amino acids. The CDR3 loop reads CASSKARVTEAFF. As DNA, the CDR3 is TGTGCCAGTAGTAAGGCCCGTGTCACTGAAGCTTTCTTT.

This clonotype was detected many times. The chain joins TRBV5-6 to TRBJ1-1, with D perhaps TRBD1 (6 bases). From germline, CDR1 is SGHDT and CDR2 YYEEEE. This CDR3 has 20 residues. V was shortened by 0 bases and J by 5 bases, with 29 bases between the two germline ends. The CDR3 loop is CASSLVSNLGNREGKTEAFF. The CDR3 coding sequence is TGTGCCAGCAGCTTGGTATCTAACCTGGGTAACAGGGAAGGAAAGACTGAAGCTTTCTTT.

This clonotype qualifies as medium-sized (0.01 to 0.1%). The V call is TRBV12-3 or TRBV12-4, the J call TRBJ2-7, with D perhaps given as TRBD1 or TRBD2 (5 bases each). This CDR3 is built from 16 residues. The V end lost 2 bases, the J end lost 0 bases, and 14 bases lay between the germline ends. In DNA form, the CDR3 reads TGTGCCAGCAGTTTAAGACAGACTATTAGCTCCTACGAGCAGTACTTC. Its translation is CASSLRQTISSYEQYF.

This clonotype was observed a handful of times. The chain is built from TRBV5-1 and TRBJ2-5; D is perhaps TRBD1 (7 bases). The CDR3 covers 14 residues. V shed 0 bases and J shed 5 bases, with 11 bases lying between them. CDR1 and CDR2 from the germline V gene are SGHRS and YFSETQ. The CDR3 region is CASSLATGRETQYF. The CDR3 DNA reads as TGCGCCAGCAGCTTGGCGACAGGGAGGGAGACCCAGTACTTC.

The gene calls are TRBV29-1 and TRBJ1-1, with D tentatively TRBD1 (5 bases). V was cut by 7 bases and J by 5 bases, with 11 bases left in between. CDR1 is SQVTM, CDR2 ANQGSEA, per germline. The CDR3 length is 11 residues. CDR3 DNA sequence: TGCAGCGGAGGGGTGGTAACTGAAGCTTTCTTT. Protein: CSGGVVTEAFF.

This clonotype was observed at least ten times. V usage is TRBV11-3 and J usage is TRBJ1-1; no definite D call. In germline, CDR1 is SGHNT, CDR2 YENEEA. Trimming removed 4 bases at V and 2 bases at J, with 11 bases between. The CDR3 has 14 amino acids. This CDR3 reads CASSWARSNTEAFF. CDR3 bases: TGTGCCAGCAGCTGGGCCAGAAGTAACACTGAAGCTTTCTTT.

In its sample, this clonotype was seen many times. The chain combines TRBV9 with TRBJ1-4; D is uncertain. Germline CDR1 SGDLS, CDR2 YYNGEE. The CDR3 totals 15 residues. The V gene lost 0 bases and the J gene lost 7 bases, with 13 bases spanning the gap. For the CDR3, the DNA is TGTGCCAGCAGCGTAGCTACTTCACCGGGTGAAAAACTGTTTTTT. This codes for CASSVATSPGEKLFF.

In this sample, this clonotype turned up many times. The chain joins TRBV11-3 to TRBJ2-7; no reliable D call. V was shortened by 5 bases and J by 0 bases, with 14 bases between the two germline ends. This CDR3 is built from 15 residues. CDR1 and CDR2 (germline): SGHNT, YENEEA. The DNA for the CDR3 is TGTGCCAGCAGCCCAGGAGACAAGAGCTCCTACGAGCAGTACTTC. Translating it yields CASSPGDKSSYEQYF.

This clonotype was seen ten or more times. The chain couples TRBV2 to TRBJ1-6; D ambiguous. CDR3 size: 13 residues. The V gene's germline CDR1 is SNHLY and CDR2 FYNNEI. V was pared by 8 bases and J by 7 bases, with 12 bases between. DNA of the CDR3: TGTGCCAGCGGGGAGTCCGCCAATTCACCCCTCCACTTT. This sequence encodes CASGESANSPLHF.

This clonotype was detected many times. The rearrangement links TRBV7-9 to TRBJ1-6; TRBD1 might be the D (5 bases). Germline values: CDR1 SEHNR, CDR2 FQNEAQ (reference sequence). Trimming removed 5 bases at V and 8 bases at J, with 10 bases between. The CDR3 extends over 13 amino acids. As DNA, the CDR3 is TGTGCCAGCAGCACGGGGGTGGATTCACCCCTCCACTTT. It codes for CASSTGVDSPLHF.

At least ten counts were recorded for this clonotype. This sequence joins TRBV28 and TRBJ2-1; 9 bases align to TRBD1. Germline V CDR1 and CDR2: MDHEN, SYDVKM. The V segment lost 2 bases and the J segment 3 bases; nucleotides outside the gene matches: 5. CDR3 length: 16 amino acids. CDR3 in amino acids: CASSLLPGQGYNEQFF. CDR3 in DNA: TGTGCCAGCAGTTTACTTCCGGGACAGGGCTACAATGAGCAGTTCTTC.